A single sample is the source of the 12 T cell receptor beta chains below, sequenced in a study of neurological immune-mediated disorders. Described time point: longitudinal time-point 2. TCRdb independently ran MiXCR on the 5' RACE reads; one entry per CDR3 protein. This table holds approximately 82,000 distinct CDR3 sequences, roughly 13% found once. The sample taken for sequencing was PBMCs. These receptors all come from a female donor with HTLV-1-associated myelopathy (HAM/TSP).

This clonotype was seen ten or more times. The CDR3 protein is CASSEGRRTGELFF. CDR3 bases: TGCGCCAGCAGTGAAGGGAGACGCACCGGGGAGCTGTTTTTT. The chain has TRBV5-1 and TRBJ2-2; D perhaps matches TRBD2 (5 bases). The germline V gene has CDR1 SGHRS and CDR2 YFSETQ. The CDR3 contains 14 residues. The V end lost 5 bases, the J end lost 4 bases, and 12 bases lay between the germline ends.

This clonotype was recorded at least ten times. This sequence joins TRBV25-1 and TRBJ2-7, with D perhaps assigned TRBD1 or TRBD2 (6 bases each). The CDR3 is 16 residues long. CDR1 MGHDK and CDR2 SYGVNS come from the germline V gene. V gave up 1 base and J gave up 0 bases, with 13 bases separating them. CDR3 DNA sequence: TGTGCCAGCAGTGAATTGGAGGGGGGTTTCTCCTACGAGCAGTACTTC. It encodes CASSELEGGFSYEQYF.

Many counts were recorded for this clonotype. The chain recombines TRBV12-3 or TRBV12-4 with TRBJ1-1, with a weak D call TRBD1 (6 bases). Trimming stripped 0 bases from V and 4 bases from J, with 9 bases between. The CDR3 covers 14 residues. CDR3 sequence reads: CASSLARGPTEAFF. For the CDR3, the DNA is TGTGCCAGCAGTTTAGCGCGGGGGCCCACTGAAGCTTTCTTT.

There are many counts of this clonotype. DNA for the CDR3: TGTGCCAGCTGCGCGGGGGGGCCTAAAAATGAGCAGTTCTTC. Protein: CASCAGGPKNEQFF. The rearrangement joins TRBV5-6 to TRBJ2-1, with TRBD2 matching over 9 bases. V lost 7 bases, J lost 7 bases, and 9 bases stayed unmatched. Germline CDR1 is SGHDT and CDR2 is YYEEEE. This CDR3 comprises 14 residues.

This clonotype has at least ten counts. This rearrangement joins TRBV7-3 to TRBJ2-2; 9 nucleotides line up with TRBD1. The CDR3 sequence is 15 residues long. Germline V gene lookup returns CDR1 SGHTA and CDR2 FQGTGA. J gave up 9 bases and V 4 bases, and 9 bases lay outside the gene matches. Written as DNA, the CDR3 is TGTGCCAGCAGCTCAACCCGACAGGGGGAGCGGGAGCTGTTTTTT. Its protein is CASSSTRQGERELFF.

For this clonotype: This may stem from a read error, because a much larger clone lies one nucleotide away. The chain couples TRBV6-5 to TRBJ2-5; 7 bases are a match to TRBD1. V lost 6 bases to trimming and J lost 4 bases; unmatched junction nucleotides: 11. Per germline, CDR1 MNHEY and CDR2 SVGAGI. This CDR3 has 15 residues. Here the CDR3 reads CASSQPDREIETQYF. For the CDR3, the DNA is TGTGCCAGCAGCCAACCCGACAGGGAAATAGAGACCCAGTACTTC.

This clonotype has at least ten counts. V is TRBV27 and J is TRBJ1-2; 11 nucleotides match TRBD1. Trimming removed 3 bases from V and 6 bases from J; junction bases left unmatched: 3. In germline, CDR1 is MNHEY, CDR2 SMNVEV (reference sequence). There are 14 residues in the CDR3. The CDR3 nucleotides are TGTGCCAGCAGTTTCGGGACAGGGGGGGATGGCTACACCTTC. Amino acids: CASSFGTGGDGYTF.

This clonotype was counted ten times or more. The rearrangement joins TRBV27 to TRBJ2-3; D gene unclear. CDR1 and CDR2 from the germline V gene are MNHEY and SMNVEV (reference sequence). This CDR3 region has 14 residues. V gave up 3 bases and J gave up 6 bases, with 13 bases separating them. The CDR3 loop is CASSFSPFGDTQYF. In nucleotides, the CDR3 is TGTGCCAGCAGTTTCTCGCCTTTCGGGGATACGCAGTATTTT.

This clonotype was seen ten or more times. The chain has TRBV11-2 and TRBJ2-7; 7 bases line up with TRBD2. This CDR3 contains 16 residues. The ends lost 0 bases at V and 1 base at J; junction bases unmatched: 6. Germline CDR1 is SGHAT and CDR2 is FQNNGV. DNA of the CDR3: TGTGCCAGCAGCTTAGATGTCAGCGGGGCTTCCTACGAGCAGTACTTC. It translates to CASSLDVSGASYEQYF.

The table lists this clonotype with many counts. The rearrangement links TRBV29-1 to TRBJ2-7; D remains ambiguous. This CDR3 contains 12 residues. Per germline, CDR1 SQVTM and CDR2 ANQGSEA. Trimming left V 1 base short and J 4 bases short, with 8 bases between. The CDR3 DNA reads TGCAGCGTTGAAGTGGGTCCGTACGAGCAGTACTTC. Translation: CSVEVGPYEQYF.

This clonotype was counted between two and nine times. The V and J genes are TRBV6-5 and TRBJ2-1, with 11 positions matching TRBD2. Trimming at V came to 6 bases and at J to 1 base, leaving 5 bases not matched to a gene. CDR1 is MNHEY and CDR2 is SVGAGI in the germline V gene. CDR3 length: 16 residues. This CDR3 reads CASRGSGGESYNEQFF. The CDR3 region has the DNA TGTGCCAGCAGAGGTAGCGGGGGGGAATCCTACAATGAGCAGTTCTTC.

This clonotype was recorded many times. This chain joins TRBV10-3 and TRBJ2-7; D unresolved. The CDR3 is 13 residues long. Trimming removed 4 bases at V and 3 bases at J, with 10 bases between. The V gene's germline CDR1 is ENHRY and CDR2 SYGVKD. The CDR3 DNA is TGTGCCATCAGTGTAGGGCAGATCTACGAGCAGTACTTC. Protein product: CAISVGQIYEQYF.